This T cell receptor beta chain emerged from a study of sequential checkpoint blockade in melanoma. The treatment is: randomized to nivolumab then ipilimumab (arm A) or the reverse (arm B). No patient had prior DNA-damaging chemotherapy. The germline V and J ends were trimmed by 2 bases and 5 bases, with 13 bases remaining between them. CDR1 is MNHEY and CDR2 is SMNVEV in the germline V gene (reference sequence). The CDR3 has 15 residues. The repertoire was sequenced with immunoSEQ multiplex PCR; TCRdb's copy has only in-frame clones and lacks some. The top ten clones hold 4.5% to 7% of a sample with under 45,000 clones, roughly 86% of them seen once.

This receptor was taken from a human donor with melanoma. Sequenced material: CD8+ T cells sorted from blood (inferred from file names), taken from a patient given nivolumab and ipilimumab in sequence. The chain is built from TRBV27 and TRBJ1-5; the D is unclear. CDR3 nucleotides: TGTGCCAGCAGTTTAAGTCGGGAGGGTTATCAGCCCCAGCATTTT. This sequence encodes CASSLSREGYQPQHF.